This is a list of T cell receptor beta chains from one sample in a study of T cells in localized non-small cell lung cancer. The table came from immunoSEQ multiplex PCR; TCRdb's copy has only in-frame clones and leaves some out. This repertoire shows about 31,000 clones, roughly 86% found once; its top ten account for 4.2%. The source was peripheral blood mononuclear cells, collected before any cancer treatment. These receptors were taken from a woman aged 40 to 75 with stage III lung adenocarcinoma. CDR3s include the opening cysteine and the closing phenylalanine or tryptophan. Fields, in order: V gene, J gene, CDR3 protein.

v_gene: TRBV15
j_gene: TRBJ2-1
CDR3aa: CATSREQGSYNEQFF

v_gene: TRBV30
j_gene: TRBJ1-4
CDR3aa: CASSPRFAGGEKLFF

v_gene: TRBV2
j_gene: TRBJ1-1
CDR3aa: CASNRRREGPMNTEAFF

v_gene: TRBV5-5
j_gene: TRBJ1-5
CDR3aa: CASSLAMDSLINQPQHF

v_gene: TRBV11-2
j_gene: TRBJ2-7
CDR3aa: CASRNPSGTSYEQYF

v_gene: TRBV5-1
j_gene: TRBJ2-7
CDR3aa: CASSLVMSGDREQYF

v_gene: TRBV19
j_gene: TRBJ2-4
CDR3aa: CASSTAGGIGIQYF

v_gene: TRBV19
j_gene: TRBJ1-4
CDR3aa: CASSPRASSNEKLFF

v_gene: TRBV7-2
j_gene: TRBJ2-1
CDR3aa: CASSSPGRAEQFF

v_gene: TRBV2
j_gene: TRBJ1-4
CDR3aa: CASSDGVREKLFF

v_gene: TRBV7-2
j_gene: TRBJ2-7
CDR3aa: CASSLAATYEQYF

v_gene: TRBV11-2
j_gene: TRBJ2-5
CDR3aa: CASSWGSPETQYF

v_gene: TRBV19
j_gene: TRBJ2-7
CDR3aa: CASSILDRPREQYF

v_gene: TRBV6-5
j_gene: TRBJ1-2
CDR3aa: CASSYSGQNYGYTF

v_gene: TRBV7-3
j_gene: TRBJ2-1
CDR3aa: CASSLMSWTSGANEQFF

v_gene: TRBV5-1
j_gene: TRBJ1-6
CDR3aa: CASSLAGVNSPLHF

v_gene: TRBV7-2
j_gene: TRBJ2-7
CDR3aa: CASSKGGVHEQYF

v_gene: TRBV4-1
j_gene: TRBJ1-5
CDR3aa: CASSQPDRASNQPQHF

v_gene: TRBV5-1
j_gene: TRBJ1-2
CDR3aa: CASSLGWGTGPNYGYTF

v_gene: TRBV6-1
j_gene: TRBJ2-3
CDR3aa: CASSEARGGASDTQYF

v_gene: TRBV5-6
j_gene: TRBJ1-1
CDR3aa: CASSVTGRGKAFF

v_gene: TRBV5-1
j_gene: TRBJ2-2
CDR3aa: CASSAQGADTGELFF

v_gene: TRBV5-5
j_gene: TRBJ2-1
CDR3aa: CASSLRLVQGNEQFF